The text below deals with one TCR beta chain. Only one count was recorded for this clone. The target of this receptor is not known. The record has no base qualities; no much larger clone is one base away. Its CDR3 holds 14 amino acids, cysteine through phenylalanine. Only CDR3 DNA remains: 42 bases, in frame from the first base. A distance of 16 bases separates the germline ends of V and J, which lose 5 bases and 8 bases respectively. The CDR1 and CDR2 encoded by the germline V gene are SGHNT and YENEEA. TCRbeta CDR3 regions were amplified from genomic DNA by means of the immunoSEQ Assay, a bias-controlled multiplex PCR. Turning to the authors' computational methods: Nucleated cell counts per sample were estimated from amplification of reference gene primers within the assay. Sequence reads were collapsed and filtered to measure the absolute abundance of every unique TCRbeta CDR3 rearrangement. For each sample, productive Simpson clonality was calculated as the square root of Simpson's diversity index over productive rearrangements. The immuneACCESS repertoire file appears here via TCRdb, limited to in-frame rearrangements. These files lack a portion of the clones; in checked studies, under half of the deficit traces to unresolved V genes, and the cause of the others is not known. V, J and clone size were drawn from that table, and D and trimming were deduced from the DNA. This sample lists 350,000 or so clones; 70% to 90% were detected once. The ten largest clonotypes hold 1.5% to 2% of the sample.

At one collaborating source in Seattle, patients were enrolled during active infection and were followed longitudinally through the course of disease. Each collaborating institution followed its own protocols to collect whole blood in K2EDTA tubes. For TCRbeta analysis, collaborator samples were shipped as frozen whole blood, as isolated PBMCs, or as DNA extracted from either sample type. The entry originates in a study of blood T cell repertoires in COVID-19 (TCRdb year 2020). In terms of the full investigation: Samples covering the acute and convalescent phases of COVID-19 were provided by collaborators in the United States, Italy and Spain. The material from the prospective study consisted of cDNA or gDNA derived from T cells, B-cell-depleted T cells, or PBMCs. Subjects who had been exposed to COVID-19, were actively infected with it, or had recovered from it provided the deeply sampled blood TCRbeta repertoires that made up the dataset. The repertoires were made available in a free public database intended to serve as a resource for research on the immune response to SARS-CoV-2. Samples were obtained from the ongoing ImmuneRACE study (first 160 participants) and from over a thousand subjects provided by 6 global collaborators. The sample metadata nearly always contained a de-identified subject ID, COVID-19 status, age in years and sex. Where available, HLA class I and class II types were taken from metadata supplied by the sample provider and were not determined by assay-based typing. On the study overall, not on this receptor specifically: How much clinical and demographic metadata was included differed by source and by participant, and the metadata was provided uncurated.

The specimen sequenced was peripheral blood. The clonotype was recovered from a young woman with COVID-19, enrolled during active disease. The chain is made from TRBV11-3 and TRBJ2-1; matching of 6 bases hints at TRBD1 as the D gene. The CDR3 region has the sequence CASSTSWGRHEQFF. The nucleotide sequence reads TGTGCCAGCAGCACCTCTTGGGGGCGCCATGAGCAGTTCTTC.